This TCR beta chain is from a study of T cell repertoires in cytomegalovirus infection. Study-level background: An indication of both CMV infection and matching HLA type came from public TCR beta signatures. Study-level points and caveats: Frequencies of public TCR beta families were cumulated, and this identified carriers of CMV plus the relevant HLA. Dominating the ex vivo response were HLA-C-restricted CMV-specific TCR beta clonotypes.

V was pared by 4 bases and J by 7 bases, with 14 bases between. The CDR3 has 13 residues. The germline V gene has CDR1 SGHDT and CDR2 YYEEEE. This clonotype showed up just a few times. Its antigen is as yet unknown. TCRdb independently ran MiXCR on the reads; one entry per CDR3 protein. Of about 740,000 distinct CDR3 sequences in the sample, about a third were seen once. This chain connects TRBV5-6 to TRBJ1-1; no reliable D call. This TCR derives from a human donor in good health (CMV status not recorded). Some clones in this sample may be carry-over from other donors' samples. What was sequenced was PBMCs. The CDR3 is CASSPIGQDEAFF. CDR3 bases: TGTGCCAGCAGCCCGATCGGGCAGGATGAAGCTTTCTTT.